This T cell receptor beta chain was recorded in a study of long-term antiretroviral therapy in people with HIV. Study results and limitations: Whereas controls had wider CDR3 length ranges, HIV repertoires had narrower ones. Repertoire dominance by clones expanded before ART was seen at all time points. Investigators report no available data on ART adherence, viral resistance or therapy changes. The study found that diversity rose after ART but stayed below transplant donor controls.

Trimming removed 0 bases at V and 7 bases at J, with 6 bases between. CDR3 length equals 12 residues. Per germline, CDR1 MGHRA and CDR2 YSYEKL. A remark on this clone: No antigen is known for it.

Samples were assayed with immunoSEQ v3.0 at survey level. Using immunoSEQ multiplex PCR, the repertoire was profiled, and TCRdb retains in-frame clones only, with some absent. Among tens of thousands of clones listed, roughly 85% were seen once. The chain has TRBV4-1 and TRBJ1-1; no reliable D call. This specimen consisted of unsorted PBMCs, obtained 2.2 years after starting antiretroviral therapy. The clonotype comes from a man younger than 30 with HIV. The CDR3 DNA is TGCGCCAGCAGCCAAGAAAAGGGTGAAGCTTTCTTT. Amino acid sequence: CASSQEKGEAFF.